The table lists the clone carrying this T cell receptor (beta chain) with a few counts. Researchers amplified the TCR beta CDR3 regions from RNA transcripts. In the first-round RT-PCR of the TCR CDR3, the HTBI primer set was used. TCRdb re-called the multiplex PCR reads through MiXCR, storing one row per CDR3 protein. The sample lists approximately 300,000 distinct CDR3 sequences; around 16% were seen once. The sample originates from a study of T cells in Graves' hyperthyroidism and ophthalmopathy. This CDR3 comprises 16 residues. Germline trimming cut 3 bases from V and 2 bases from J; bases unmatched to any gene: 9. CDR1 is KGHDR, CDR2 SFDVKD, per germline.

The clonotype originates from a man younger than 40 with Graves' hyperthyroidism. The sample consisted of blood. The chain recombines TRBV24-1 with TRBJ2-7; 7 bases line up with TRBD1. This CDR3 reads CATSDSMAGGPYEQYF. The CDR3 bases are TGTGCCACCAGTGATAGTATGGCAGGGGGACCCTACGAGCAGTACTTC.